This T cell receptor beta chain was identified in a study of cytomegalovirus exposure and HLA in healthy donors. Germline-derived CDR1 and CDR2 are MRHNA and SNTAGT. V lost 4 bases to trimming and J lost 4 bases; unmatched junction nucleotides: 7. The CDR3 loop spans 16 amino acids. The table came from immunoSEQ multiplex PCR; TCRdb's copy has only in-frame clones and leaves some out. The sample gives fewer than 300,000 clones, roughly 90% of which show up once; about 0.9% is in the top ten. The V call is TRBV6-4, the J call TRBJ2-1; TRBD2 matches 10 bases. Sequences were obtained from PBMCs. This TCR derives from a woman in her late teens or twenties in good health and CMV-seronegative. Written as DNA, the CDR3 is TGTGCCAGCAGTGTAACTAGCGGGACTCCTTACAATGAGCAGTTCTTC. Translated, it gives CASSVTSGTPYNEQFF.